Listed below are T cell receptor beta chains from one sample, sequenced in a study of monozygotic twins with cystic fibrosis. TCRdb's copy holds only in-frame clones and misses some; the assay was immunoSEQ multiplex PCR. Found here are fewer than 15,000 clones, roughly 85% of them singletons; the top ten hold approximately 0.56%. The sample taken for sequencing was blood. The receptors originated from a man younger than 35 with cystic fibrosis. Each CDR3 is given with its conserved first and last residue. Each record gives: V gene, D gene, J gene, clone size, CDR3 DNA, CDR3 protein. A D gene is named only where the DNA matches it firmly. Some rows mark clone size as missing; the rest say once, few, many or name a class of expanded clone.

V gene: TRBV7-3; D gene: .; J gene: TRBJ2-2; clone size: .; CDR3 DNA: TGTGCCAGCAGCCGAATTTACGCCGGGGAGCTGTTTTTT; CDR3 protein: CASSRIYAGELFF
V gene: TRBV7-3; D gene: .; J gene: TRBJ1-1; clone size: once; CDR3 DNA: TGTGCCAGCAGCCCGATAACGGGGACTGAAGCTTTCTTT; CDR3 protein: CASSPITGTEAFF
V gene: TRBV30; D gene: TRBD1; J gene: TRBJ2-7; clone size: few; CDR3 DNA: TGTGCCTGGAGTGTGTGGACAGGGTCCAACGAGCAGTACTTC; CDR3 protein: CAWSVWTGSNEQYF
V gene: TRBV28; D gene: TRBD1; J gene: TRBJ1-5; clone size: .; CDR3 DNA: TGTGCCAGCAGCCCCCAGGGGGCCGGCAATCAGCCCCAGCATTTT; CDR3 protein: CASSPQGAGNQPQHF
V gene: TRBV21-1; D gene: .; J gene: TRBJ1-1; clone size: .; CDR3 DNA: TGTGCCAGCAGCAGGGTTCCGGATAACACTGAAGCTTTCTTT; CDR3 protein: CASSRVPDNTEAFF
V gene: TRBV9; D gene: .; J gene: TRBJ2-3; clone size: .; CDR3 DNA: TGTGCCAGCAGCGTAGTGGGCACAGATACGCAGTATTTT; CDR3 protein: CASSVVGTDTQYF
V gene: TRBV6-4; D gene: .; J gene: TRBJ2-5; clone size: .; CDR3 DNA: TGTGCCAGCAGTGACCCTTTCTATTGGGGGGAAGAAGAGACCCAGTACTTC; CDR3 protein: CASSDPFYWGEEETQYF
V gene: TRBV5-1; D gene: TRBD1; J gene: TRBJ2-1; clone size: .; CDR3 DNA: TGCGCCAGCAGCCTGCAGGGGGCGGACAATGAGCAGTTCTTC; CDR3 protein: CASSLQGADNEQFF
V gene: TRBV10-3; D gene: .; J gene: TRBJ2-1; clone size: .; CDR3 DNA: TGTGCCATCAGTGAGACCCAAGACCCATACAATGAGCAGTTCTTC; CDR3 protein: CAISETQDPYNEQFF
V gene: TRBV4-2; D gene: .; J gene: TRBJ2-3; clone size: .; CDR3 DNA: TGTGCCAGCAGCCTAGGGGGGGACGAGAGCACAGATACGCAGTATTTT; CDR3 protein: CASSLGGDESTDTQYF
V gene: TRBV29-1; D gene: .; J gene: TRBJ1-1; clone size: .; CDR3 DNA: TGCAGCGTTGGGCGGGGAGGGAGCACTGAAGCTTTCTTT; CDR3 protein: CSVGRGGSTEAFF
V gene: TRBV21-1; D gene: .; J gene: TRBJ2-7; clone size: .; CDR3 DNA: TGTGCCAGCAGCAAAGGGGGGACAGGAAGATACGAGCAGTACTTC; CDR3 protein: CASSKGGTGRYEQYF
V gene: TRBV2; D gene: .; J gene: TRBJ1-5; clone size: .; CDR3 DNA: TGTGCCAGCAGCCCAGGAAGCAATCAGCCCCAGCATTTT; CDR3 protein: CASSPGSNQPQHF
V gene: TRBV5-4; D gene: .; J gene: TRBJ1-3; clone size: few; CDR3 DNA: TGTGCCAGCAGCATAAAAGCCTCTGGAAACACCATATATTTT; CDR3 protein: CASSIKASGNTIYF
V gene: TRBV30; D gene: TRBD1; J gene: TRBJ1-5; clone size: .; CDR3 DNA: TGTGCCTGGCAGGGACAGGGGGCCAATCAGCCCCAGCATTTT; CDR3 protein: CAWQGQGANQPQHF
V gene: TRBV29-1; D gene: TRBD2; J gene: TRBJ2-5; clone size: .; CDR3 DNA: TGCAGCGCCGCCCGCTCCGTACTAGCGGGAGTGTTAGAGACCCAGTACTTC; CDR3 protein: CSAARSVLAGVLETQYF
V gene: TRBV18; D gene: TRBD2; J gene: TRBJ2-1; clone size: .; CDR3 DNA: TGTGCCAGCTCACCTAGGACTGGCCAGCGGGAGGGGAATGAGCAGTTCTTC; CDR3 protein: CASSPRTGQREGNEQFF
V gene: TRBV19; D gene: TRBD2; J gene: TRBJ2-5; clone size: once; CDR3 DNA: TGTGCCAGTAGTATGTCCTGGACTAGCGGGCAAGAGACCCAGTACTTC; CDR3 protein: CASSMSWTSGQETQYF
V gene: TRBV4-3; D gene: .; J gene: TRBJ2-3; clone size: .; CDR3 DNA: TGCGCCAGCAGCCACGATCGGGGGTCTAGGGATACGCAGTATTTT; CDR3 protein: CASSHDRGSRDTQYF
V gene: TRBV7-2; D gene: TRBD1; J gene: TRBJ1-6; clone size: .; CDR3 DNA: TGTGCCAGCAGCCCACCCCGACAGGGGGCGGTTAATTCACCCCTCCACTTT; CDR3 protein: CASSPPRQGAVNSPLHF
V gene: TRBV6-1; D gene: .; J gene: TRBJ1-3; clone size: few; CDR3 DNA: TGTGCCAGCAGTGAGGACGGGGTCAACTCTGGAAACACCATATATTTT; CDR3 protein: CASSEDGVNSGNTIYF
V gene: TRBV19; D gene: TRBD1; J gene: TRBJ2-4; clone size: .; CDR3 DNA: TGTGCCAGTAGTACAGGGGGCGCGAACATTCAGTACTTC; CDR3 protein: CASSTGGANIQYF
V gene: TRBV29-1; D gene: .; J gene: TRBJ2-7; clone size: few; CDR3 DNA: TGCAGCGTTGAAGACATGGATTCCTACGAGCAGTACTTC; CDR3 protein: CSVEDMDSYEQYF
V gene: TRBV19; D gene: TRBD2; J gene: TRBJ2-5; clone size: .; CDR3 DNA: TGTGCCAGTAGTATGGAGCGGCTAGCGGGAGTGGCTCAGGAGACCCAGTACTTC; CDR3 protein: CASSMERLAGVAQETQYF
V gene: TRBV27; D gene: TRBD2; J gene: TRBJ2-5; clone size: .; CDR3 DNA: TGTGCCAGCACCTCCGGGACTAGCGGGAGGGGGTCCTCGGCCCAGTACTTC; CDR3 protein: CASTSGTSGRGSSAQYF
V gene: TRBV6-5; D gene: TRBD2; J gene: TRBJ2-1; clone size: .; CDR3 DNA: TGTGCCAGCAGCAGAGTAGCGGGGGGGCAGAATGAGCAGTTCTTC; CDR3 protein: CASSRVAGGQNEQFF
V gene: TRBV10-3; D gene: .; J gene: TRBJ2-7; clone size: .; CDR3 DNA: TGTGCCATCAGTGATCTTAGTGGAAATGCCTACGAGCAGTACTTC; CDR3 protein: CAISDLSGNAYEQYF
V gene: TRBV6-5; D gene: .; J gene: TRBJ2-7; clone size: .; CDR3 DNA: TGTGCCAGCAGTCCCCGAGCCGGGGCGCAGTACTTC; CDR3 protein: CASSPRAGAQYF
V gene: TRBV14; D gene: .; J gene: TRBJ2-3; clone size: .; CDR3 DNA: TGTGCCAGCAGCCAAGTGCTCCTTGACTCCCCTCGAGATACGCAGTATTTT; CDR3 protein: CASSQVLLDSPRDTQYF
V gene: TRBV7-2; D gene: .; J gene: TRBJ2-3; clone size: once; CDR3 DNA: TGTGCCAGCAGCTCTGGTGGTACGCAGTATTTT; CDR3 protein: CASSSGGTQYF
V gene: TRBV5-6; D gene: .; J gene: TRBJ2-7; clone size: .; CDR3 DNA: TGTGCCAGCAGCTTGCTGGCAGGCTCCTACGAGCAGTACTTC; CDR3 protein: CASSLLAGSYEQYF
V gene: TRBV13; D gene: TRBD1; J gene: TRBJ1-4; clone size: .; CDR3 DNA: TGTGCCAGCAGCACATCGACAGGGAGGCATAAAAAACTGTTTTTT; CDR3 protein: CASSTSTGRHKKLFF
V gene: TRBV6-1; D gene: .; J gene: TRBJ2-3; clone size: .; CDR3 DNA: TGTGCCAGCAGTGCCCAACCCCGATCCTGGGGCACAGATACGCAGTATTTT; CDR3 protein: CASSAQPRSWGTDTQYF
V gene: TRBV4-2; D gene: .; J gene: TRBJ2-7; clone size: .; CDR3 DNA: TGTGCCAGCAGCCAACGGGACAACTACGAGCAGTACTTC; CDR3 protein: CASSQRDNYEQYF
V gene: TRBV5-1; D gene: TRBD2; J gene: TRBJ2-2; clone size: .; CDR3 DNA: TGCGCCAGCAGCGTCACTAGCGGGGGCGGGGAGCTGTTTTTT; CDR3 protein: CASSVTSGGGELFF
V gene: TRBV30; D gene: .; J gene: TRBJ1-6; clone size: .; CDR3 DNA: TGTGCCTGGAGCCCGAGTGGATACTCTCCACTCCACTTT; CDR3 protein: CAWSPSGYSPLHF
V gene: TRBV7-2; D gene: TRBD2; J gene: TRBJ2-1; clone size: .; CDR3 DNA: TGTGCCAGCAGCGCAGCAGCGGGGGGTTACAATGAGCAGTTCTTC; CDR3 protein: CASSAAAGGYNEQFF
V gene: TRBV30; D gene: .; J gene: TRBJ2-3; clone size: .; CDR3 DNA: TGTGCCTGGAGGGCCCGGTGGCCCCCGTGGAATACGCAGTATTTT; CDR3 protein: CAWRARWPPWNTQYF
V gene: TRBV4-3; D gene: .; J gene: TRBJ2-2; clone size: once; CDR3 DNA: TGCGCCAGCAGCCAAGAACTGGAAGCGAACACCGGGGAGCTGTTTTTT; CDR3 protein: CASSQELEANTGELFF
V gene: TRBV7-2; D gene: .; J gene: TRBJ2-5; clone size: .; CDR3 DNA: TGTGCCAGCACTGGGGCCCCCTTTAGGTACCAAGAGACCCAGTACTTC; CDR3 protein: CASTGAPFRYQETQYF
V gene: TRBV6-4; D gene: TRBD1; J gene: TRBJ1-2; clone size: .; CDR3 DNA: TGTGCCAGCAGTGACTCGATTGAGGGGACAGGGATAAGTGGCTACACCTTC; CDR3 protein: CASSDSIEGTGISGYTF
V gene: TRBV6-5; D gene: .; J gene: TRBJ1-1; clone size: .; CDR3 DNA: TGTGCCAGCAGTTACGGGGAGGGGAACACTGAAGCTTTCTTT; CDR3 protein: CASSYGEGNTEAFF
V gene: TRBV28; D gene: TRBD2; J gene: TRBJ2-5; clone size: .; CDR3 DNA: TGTGCCAGCAGTTTAATTCGCGGGGGGGCGAAGACCCAGTACTTC; CDR3 protein: CASSLIRGGAKTQYF
V gene: TRBV7-9; D gene: TRBD1; J gene: TRBJ1-2; clone size: .; CDR3 DNA: TGTGCCAGCAGCCTTGGGACAGGAGCTAACTATGGCTACACCTTC; CDR3 protein: CASSLGTGANYGYTF
V gene: TRBV5-4; D gene: .; J gene: TRBJ2-1; clone size: once; CDR3 DNA: TGTGCCAGCAGCTTGGGACTAAGTTGGGGGGTGGACAATGAGCAGTTCTTC; CDR3 protein: CASSLGLSWGVDNEQFF
V gene: TRBV6-5; D gene: .; J gene: TRBJ2-5; clone size: once; CDR3 DNA: TGTGCCAGCAGCAAGACGGACTTCTTCGAGACCCAGTACTTC; CDR3 protein: CASSKTDFFETQYF
V gene: TRBV9; D gene: TRBD2; J gene: TRBJ2-1; clone size: .; CDR3 DNA: TGTGCCAGCAGCCTCCTAGCGGGGGGAAACAATGAGCAGTTCTTC; CDR3 protein: CASSLLAGGNNEQFF
V gene: TRBV4-1; D gene: TRBD1; J gene: TRBJ2-7; clone size: .; CDR3 DNA: TGCGCCAGCAGCCGAACCGGGACAGGCGCCTACGAGCAGTACTTC; CDR3 protein: CASSRTGTGAYEQYF
V gene: TRBV6-5; D gene: .; J gene: TRBJ2-7; clone size: .; CDR3 DNA: TGTGCCAGCAGCCTGATCCCGGGACAAGCCTACGAGCAGTACTTC; CDR3 protein: CASSLIPGQAYEQYF
V gene: TRBV4-1; D gene: .; J gene: TRBJ1-1; clone size: .; CDR3 DNA: TGCGCCAGCAGCCAAGAAAGTCGGCAGGGGCTCCCATACACTGAAGCTTTCTTT; CDR3 protein: CASSQESRQGLPYTEAFF
V gene: TRBV5-1; D gene: TRBD2; J gene: TRBJ2-3; clone size: .; CDR3 DNA: TGCGCCAGCAGCCCGGGACTAGCGGGAGTATCAAGCACAGATACGCAGTATTTT; CDR3 protein: CASSPGLAGVSSTDTQYF
V gene: TRBV6-4; D gene: .; J gene: TRBJ2-2; clone size: .; CDR3 DNA: TGTGCCAGCAGTGACTACACCGGGGAGCTGTTTTTT; CDR3 protein: CASSDYTGELFF
V gene: TRBV27; D gene: .; J gene: TRBJ1-1; clone size: .; CDR3 DNA: TGTGCCAGCACTGCCGGACCGTACAGGGCCATTCAGAACACTGAAGCTTTCTTT; CDR3 protein: CASTAGPYRAIQNTEAFF
V gene: TRBV2; D gene: .; J gene: TRBJ1-3; clone size: .; CDR3 DNA: TGTGCCAGCAGTGAAGGGCGCTCTGCGAACACCATATATTTT; CDR3 protein: CASSEGRSANTIYF